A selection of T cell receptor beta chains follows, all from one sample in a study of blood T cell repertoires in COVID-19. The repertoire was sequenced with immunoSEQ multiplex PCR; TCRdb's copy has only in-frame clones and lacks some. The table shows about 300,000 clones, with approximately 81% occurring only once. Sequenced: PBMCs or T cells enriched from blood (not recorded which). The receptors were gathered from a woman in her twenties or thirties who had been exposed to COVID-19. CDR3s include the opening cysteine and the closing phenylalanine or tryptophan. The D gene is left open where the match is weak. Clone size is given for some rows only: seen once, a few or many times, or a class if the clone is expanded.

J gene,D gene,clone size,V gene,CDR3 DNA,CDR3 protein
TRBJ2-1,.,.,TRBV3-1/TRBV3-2,TGTGCCAGCAGCCAGCCGGTCCACCGCAATGAGCAGTTCTTC,CASSQPVHRNEQFF
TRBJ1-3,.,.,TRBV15,TGTGCCACCAGCGCAACGGGGGATTTTAGAAACACCATATATTTT,CATSATGDFRNTIYF
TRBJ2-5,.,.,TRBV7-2,TGTGCCAGCAGCCAAGAGCTGCAAGAGACCCAGTACTTC,CASSQELQETQYF
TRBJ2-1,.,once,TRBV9,TGTGCCAGCAGCGCCCCAGGGTTTACGGGCTACAATGAGCAGTTCTTC,CASSAPGFTGYNEQFF
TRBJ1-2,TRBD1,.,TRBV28,TGTGCCAGCAGTACCGGACAGGGAAACTATGGCTACACCTTC,CASSTGQGNYGYTF
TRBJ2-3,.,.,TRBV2,TGTGCCAGCAGTGAAGGACAGACTAGTAGGGATACGCAGTATTTT,CASSEGQTSRDTQYF
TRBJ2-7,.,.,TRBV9,TGTGCCAGCAGCGTAGGGAGCGAGCAGTACTTC,CASSVGSEQYF
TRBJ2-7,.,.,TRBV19,TGTGCCAGTAGCCCCCCGCGAGCGACGGCCTACGAGCAGTACTTC,CASSPPRATAYEQYF
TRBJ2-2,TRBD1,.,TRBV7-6,TGTGCCAGCAGCCCATCGACAGGGAAGTTAGGCGGGGAGCTGTTTTTT,CASSPSTGKLGGELFF
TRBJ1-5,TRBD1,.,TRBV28,TGTGCCAGCAGTTTAGCTACGACAGGGGGCGAGGATCAGCCCCAGCATTTT,CASSLATTGGEDQPQHF
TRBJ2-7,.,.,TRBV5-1,TGCGCCAGCACTAGGGGCGACTACGAGCAGTACTTC,CASTRGDYEQYF
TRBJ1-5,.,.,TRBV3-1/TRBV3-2,TGTGCCAGCAGCTGGGGACTAGATAGCAATCAGCCCCAGCATTTT,CASSWGLDSNQPQHF
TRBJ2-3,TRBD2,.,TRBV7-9,TGTGCCAGCAGCTTCACTAGCGGGAGGGGGAGCACAGATACGCAGTATTTT,CASSFTSGRGSTDTQYF
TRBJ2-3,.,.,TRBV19,TGTGCCAGTAGCTCCCCAGGAGATACGCAGTATTTT,CASSSPGDTQYF
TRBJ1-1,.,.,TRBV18,TGTGCCAGCTCACCACCCGGTAGCGACACTGAAGCTTTCTTT,CASSPPGSDTEAFF
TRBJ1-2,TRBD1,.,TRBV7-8,TGTGCCAGCAGCTCAGAACAGGGGAATGGCTACACCTTC,CASSSEQGNGYTF
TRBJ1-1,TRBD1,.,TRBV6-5,TGTGCCAGCAGTTACTCTGGGACAGGGGGCACTGAAGCTTTCTTT,CASSYSGTGGTEAFF
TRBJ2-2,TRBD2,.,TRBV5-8,TGTGCCAGCAGCTTTGCCGGGAGGACCACCGGGGAGCTGTTTTTT,CASSFAGRTTGELFF
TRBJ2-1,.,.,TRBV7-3,TGTGCCAGCAGCCGTGGAGGGGTGACCTACAATGAGCAGTTCTTC,CASSRGGVTYNEQFF
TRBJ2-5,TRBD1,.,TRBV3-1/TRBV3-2,TGTGCCAGCAGCCACACCGGGACAGTGGGGACCCAGTACTTC,CASSHTGTVGTQYF
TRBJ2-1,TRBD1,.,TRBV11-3,TGTGCCAGCAGCTCCAGGAGGCAGGGACAGAACGGTGAGCAGTTCTTC,CASSSRRQGQNGEQFF
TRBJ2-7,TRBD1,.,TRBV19,TGTGCCAGTAGTATAGGGGACAGGGGCCACTACGAGCAGTACTTC,CASSIGDRGHYEQYF
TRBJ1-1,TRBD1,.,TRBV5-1,TGCGCCAGCAGCGAATCACAGGGGTTCACTGAAGCTTTCTTT,CASSESQGFTEAFF
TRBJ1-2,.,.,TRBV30,TGTGCCTGGAGTGTGGGGCAGGGGTATGGCTACACCTTC,CAWSVGQGYGYTF
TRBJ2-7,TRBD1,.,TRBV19,TGTGCCAGTAGTAAAATGACAGGGGGGAACTACGAGCAGTACTTC,CASSKMTGGNYEQYF
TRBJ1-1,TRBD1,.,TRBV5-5,TGTGCCAGCAGCTTGGATAGGGGGCCCACTGAAGCTTTCTTT,CASSLDRGPTEAFF
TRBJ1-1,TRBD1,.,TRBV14,TGTGCCAGCAGCCAAGGAACAGGGGTGATCACTGAAGCTTTCTTT,CASSQGTGVITEAFF
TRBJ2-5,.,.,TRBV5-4,TGTGCCAGCAGCCTCGTTAGGGGGATCCAAGAGACCCAGTACTTC,CASSLVRGIQETQYF
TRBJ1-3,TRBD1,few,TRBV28,TGTGCCAGCAGCCCTGGACAGGGTGGGAACACCATATATTTT,CASSPGQGGNTIYF
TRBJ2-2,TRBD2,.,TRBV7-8,TGTGCCAGCAGCTTGGAGGCGACTAGCGTTTTCGGGGAGCTGTTTTTT,CASSLEATSVFGELFF
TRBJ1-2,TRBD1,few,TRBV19,TGTGCCAGCTCTGGAAGGACAGGGGGTAACTATGGCTACACCTTC,CASSGRTGGNYGYTF
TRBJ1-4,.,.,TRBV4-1,TGCGCCAGCAGCCAAGGGATGACAGCCCTTGCAACTAATGAAAAACTGTTTTTT,CASSQGMTALATNEKLFF
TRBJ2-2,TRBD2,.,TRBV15,TGTGCCACCAGCCCAGGACTAGCGGGGGGGTACACCGGGGAGCTGTTTTTT,CATSPGLAGGYTGELFF
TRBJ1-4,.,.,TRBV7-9,TGTGCCAGCAGCTCTGGACGGGGAGTTGAGGGAACTAATGAAAAACTGTTTTTT,CASSSGRGVEGTNEKLFF
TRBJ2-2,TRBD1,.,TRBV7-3,TGTGCCAGCAGCCCTAAAGGGACAGCCACCGGGGAGCTGTTTTTT,CASSPKGTATGELFF
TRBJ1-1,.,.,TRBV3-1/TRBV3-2,TGTGCCAGCTCGGAGAGGACTGAAGCTTTCTTT,CASSERTEAFF
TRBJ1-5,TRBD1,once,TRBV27,TGTGCCAGCAGTTTATCGGGACAGGTTGGTCAGCCCCAGCATTTT,CASSLSGQVGQPQHF
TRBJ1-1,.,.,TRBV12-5,TGTGCTAGTGGTTTGGTGAGGACAGAGAACACTGAAGCTTTCTTT,CASGLVRTENTEAFF
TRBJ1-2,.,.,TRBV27,TGTGCCAGCAGTTTCCGGGGGGAGGGTGGCTACACCTTC,CASSFRGEGGYTF
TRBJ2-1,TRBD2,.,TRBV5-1,TGCGCCAGCAGTCATACTAGCGGGGGACGGAACAATGAGCAGTTCTTC,CASSHTSGGRNNEQFF
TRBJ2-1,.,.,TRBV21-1,TGTGCCAGCAGCAAGACTCGCTACAATGAGCAGTTCTTC,CASSKTRYNEQFF
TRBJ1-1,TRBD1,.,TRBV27,TGTGCCAGCAGTGTTACAGGGGGCACTGAAGCTTTCTTT,CASSVTGGTEAFF
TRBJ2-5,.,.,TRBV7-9,TGTGCCAGCAACGAATGGCTTGATTTGGAGACCCAGTACTTC,CASNEWLDLETQYF
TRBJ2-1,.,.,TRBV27,TGTGCCAGCAGTTTTGCGGGAATGATGCAGTTCTTC,CASSFAGMMQFF
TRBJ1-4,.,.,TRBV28,TGTGCCAGCAGTAATCGGGGGGTTAGGACTAATGAAAAACTGTTTTTT,CASSNRGVRTNEKLFF
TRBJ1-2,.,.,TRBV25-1,TGTGCCAGCAGTGAATACGGCAGGGTGAAGAGTGATGGCTACACCTTC,CASSEYGRVKSDGYTF
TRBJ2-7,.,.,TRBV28,TGTGCCAGCAGTTTAACAGGTAACGAGCAGTACTTC,CASSLTGNEQYF
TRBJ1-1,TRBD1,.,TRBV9,TGTGCCAGCAGCGTAGTAAAGGGGGCAGGGTTGAACACTGAAGCTTTCTTT,CASSVVKGAGLNTEAFF
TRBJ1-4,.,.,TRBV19,TGTGCCAGTAGTATACGGGTCTTAGAAAAACTGTTTTTT,CASSIRVLEKLFF
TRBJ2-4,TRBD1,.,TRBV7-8,TGTGCCAGCAGCTTAGCAAACAGGGGGACCAAAAACATTCAGTACTTC,CASSLANRGTKNIQYF
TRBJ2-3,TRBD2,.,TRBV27,TGTGCCAGCAGTGGTCGAGCGGGACGCACAGATACGCAGTATTTT,CASSGRAGRTDTQYF
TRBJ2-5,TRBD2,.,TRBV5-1,TGCGCCAGCGGACTAGCGGCATCCCAAGAGACCCAGTACTTC,CASGLAASQETQYF
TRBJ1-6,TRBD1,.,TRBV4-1,TGCGCCAGCAGCCAAAGGACAGGGCGTGATTCACCCCTCCACTTT,CASSQRTGRDSPLHF
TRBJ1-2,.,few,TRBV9,TGTGCCAGCAGCGGCGGCGCGGGGACGGGTAACTATGGCTACACCTTC,CASSGGAGTGNYGYTF
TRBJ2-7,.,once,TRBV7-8,TGTGCCAGCAGCTTGGGAGGCAGGGCGGACTTC,CASSLGGRADF
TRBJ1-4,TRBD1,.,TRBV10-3,TGTGCCATCAGTGGGACAGGGAGGGAGGAAAAACTGTTTTTT,CAISGTGREEKLFF